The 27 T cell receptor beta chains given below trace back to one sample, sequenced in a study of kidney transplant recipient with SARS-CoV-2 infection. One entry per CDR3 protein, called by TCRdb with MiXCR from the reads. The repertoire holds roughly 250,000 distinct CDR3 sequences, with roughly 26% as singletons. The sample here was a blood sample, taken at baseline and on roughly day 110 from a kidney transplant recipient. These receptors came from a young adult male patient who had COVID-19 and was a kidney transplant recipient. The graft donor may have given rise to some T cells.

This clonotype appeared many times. Here the CDR3 reads CASSGSPREQETQYF. The CDR3 DNA sequence: TGTGCCAGCAGCGGAAGCCCACGCGAGCAAGAGACCCAGTACTTC. The chain has TRBV5-6 and TRBJ2-5, with D hard to call. The CDR3 runs to 15 residues. The V end lost 4 bases, the J end lost 2 bases, and 15 bases lay between the germline ends. Germline-derived CDR1 and CDR2 are SGHDT and YYEEEE.

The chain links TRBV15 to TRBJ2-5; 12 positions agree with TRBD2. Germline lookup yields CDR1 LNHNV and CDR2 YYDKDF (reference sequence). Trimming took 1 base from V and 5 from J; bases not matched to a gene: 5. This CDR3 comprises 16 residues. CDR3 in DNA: TGTGCCACCAGCAGAGGTGACGGGACTAGCGGGGAGACCCAGTACTTC. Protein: CATSRGDGTSGETQYF.

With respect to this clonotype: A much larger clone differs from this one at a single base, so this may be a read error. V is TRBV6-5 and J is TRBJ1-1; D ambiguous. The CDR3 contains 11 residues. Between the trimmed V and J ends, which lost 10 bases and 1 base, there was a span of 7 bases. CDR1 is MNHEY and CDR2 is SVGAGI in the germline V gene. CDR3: CATITNTEAFF. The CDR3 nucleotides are TGTGCCACCATCACGAACACTGAAGCTTTCTTT.

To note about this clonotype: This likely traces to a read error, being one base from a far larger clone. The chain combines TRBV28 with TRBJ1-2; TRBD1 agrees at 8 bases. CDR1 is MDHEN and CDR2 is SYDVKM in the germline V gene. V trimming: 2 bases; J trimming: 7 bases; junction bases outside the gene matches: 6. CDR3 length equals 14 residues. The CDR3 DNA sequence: TGTGCCAGCAGTTTAAGGACAGGGACCTGTGGCTACACCTTC. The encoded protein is CASSLRTGTCGYTF.

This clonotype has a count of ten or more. The CDR3 bases are TGCAGCGTTGAAGGAAATCGCTTGAACACTGAAGCTTTCTTT. Translating it yields CSVEGNRLNTEAFF. The chain couples TRBV29-1 to TRBJ1-1; unclear D gene. There are 14 residues in the CDR3. Germline V gene sequence: CDR1 SQVTM, CDR2 ANQGSEA. V was pared by 1 base and J by 0 bases, with 9 bases between.

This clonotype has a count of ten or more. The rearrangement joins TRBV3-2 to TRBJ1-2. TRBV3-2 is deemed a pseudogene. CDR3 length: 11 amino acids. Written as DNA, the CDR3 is TGTGCCAGCAGCCAAGGCCATGGCTACACCTTC. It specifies CASSQGHGYTF.

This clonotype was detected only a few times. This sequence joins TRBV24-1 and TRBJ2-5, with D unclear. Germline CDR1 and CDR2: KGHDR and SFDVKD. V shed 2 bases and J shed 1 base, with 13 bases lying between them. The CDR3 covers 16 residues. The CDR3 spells CATSDSSLTTQETQYF. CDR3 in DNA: TGTGCCACCAGTGATTCATCATTGACAACCCAAGAGACCCAGTACTTC.

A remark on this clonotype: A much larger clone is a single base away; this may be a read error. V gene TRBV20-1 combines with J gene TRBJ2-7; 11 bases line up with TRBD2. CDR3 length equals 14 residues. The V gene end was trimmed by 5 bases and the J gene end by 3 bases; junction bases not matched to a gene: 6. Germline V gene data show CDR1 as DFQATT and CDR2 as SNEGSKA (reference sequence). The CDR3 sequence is CSAFRLAGSYEQYF. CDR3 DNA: TGCAGTGCTTTCCGACTAGCGGGGAGCTACGAGCAGTACTTC.

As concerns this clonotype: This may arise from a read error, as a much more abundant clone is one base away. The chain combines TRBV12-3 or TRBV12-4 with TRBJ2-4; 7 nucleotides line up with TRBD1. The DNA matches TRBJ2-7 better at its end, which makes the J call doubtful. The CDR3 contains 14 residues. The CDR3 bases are TGTGCCGGCAGTGTCCGGGACAGCGACTACGAGCAGTACTTC. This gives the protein CAGSVRDSDYEQYF.

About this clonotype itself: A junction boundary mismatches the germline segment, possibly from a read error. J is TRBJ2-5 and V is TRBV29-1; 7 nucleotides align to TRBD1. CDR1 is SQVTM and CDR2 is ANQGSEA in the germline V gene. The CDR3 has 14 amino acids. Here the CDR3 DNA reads TGCAGCGCTACCCCCGCAGGGGGAATAGAGGCCCAGTACTTC. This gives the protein CSATPAGGIEAQYF.

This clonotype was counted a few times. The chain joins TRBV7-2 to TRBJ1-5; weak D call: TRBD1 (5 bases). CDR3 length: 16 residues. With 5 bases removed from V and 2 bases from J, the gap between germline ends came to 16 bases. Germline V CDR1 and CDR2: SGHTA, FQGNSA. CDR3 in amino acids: CASSAMGGVGNQPQHF. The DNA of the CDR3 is TGTGCCAGCAGCGCCATGGGGGGTGTCGGCAATCAGCCCCAGCATTTT.

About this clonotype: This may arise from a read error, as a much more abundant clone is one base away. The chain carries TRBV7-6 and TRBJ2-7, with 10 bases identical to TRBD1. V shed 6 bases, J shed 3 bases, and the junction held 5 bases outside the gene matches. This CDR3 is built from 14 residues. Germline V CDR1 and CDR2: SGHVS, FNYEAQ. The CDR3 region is CASSGTGAFYEQYF. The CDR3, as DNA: TGTGCCAGCAGTGGGACAGGGGCTTTCTACGAGCAGTACTTC.

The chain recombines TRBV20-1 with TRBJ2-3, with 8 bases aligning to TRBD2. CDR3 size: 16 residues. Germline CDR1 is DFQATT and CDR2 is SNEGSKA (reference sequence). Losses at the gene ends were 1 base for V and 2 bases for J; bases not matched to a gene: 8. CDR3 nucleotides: TGCAGTGCTAGAGGCCAAACTAGCGGTTCCACAGATACGCAGTATTTT. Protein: CSARGQTSGSTDTQYF.

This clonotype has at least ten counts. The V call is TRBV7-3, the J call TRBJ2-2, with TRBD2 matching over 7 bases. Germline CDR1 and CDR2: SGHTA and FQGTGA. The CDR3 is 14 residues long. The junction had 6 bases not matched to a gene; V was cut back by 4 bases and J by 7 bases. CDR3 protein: CASSSRGDGGELFF. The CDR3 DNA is TGTGCCAGCAGCTCACGGGGGGATGGCGGGGAGCTGTTTTTT.

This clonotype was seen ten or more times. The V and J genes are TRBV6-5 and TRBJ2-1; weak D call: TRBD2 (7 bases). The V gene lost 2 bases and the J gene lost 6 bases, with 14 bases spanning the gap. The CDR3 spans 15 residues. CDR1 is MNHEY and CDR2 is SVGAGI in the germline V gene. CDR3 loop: CASSYDGGRINEQFF. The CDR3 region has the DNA TGTGCCAGCAGTTACGACGGGGGGCGGATCAATGAGCAGTTCTTC.

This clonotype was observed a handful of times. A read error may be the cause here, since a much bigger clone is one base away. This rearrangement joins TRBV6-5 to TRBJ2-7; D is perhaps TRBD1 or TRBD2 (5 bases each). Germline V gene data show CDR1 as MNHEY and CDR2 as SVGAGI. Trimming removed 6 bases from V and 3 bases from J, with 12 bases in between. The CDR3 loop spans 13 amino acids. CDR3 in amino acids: CASRTEGHYEQYF. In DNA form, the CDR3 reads TGTGCCAGCAGGACAGAGGGCCACTACGAGCAGTACTTC.

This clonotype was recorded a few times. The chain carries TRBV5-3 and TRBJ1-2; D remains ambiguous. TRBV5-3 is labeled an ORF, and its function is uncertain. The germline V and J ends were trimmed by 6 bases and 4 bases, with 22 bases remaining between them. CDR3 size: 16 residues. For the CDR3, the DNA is TGTGCCAGAATATCTGTAGTGGTGAGAAAGACCTATGGCTACACCTTC. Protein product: CARISVVVRKTYGYTF.

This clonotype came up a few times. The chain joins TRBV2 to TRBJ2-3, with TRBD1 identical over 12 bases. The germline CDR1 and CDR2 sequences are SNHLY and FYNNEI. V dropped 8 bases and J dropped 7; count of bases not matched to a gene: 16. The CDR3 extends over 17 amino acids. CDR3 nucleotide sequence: TGTGCCAGCCACCCTGGGCTCGGGACAGGGGGCCTTCATACGCAGTATTTT. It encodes CASHPGLGTGGLHTQYF.

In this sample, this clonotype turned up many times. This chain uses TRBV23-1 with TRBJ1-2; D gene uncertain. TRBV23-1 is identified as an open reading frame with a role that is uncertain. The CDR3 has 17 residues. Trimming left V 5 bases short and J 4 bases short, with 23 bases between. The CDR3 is CASSFKVLRRKTYGYTF. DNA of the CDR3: TGCGCCAGCAGTTTTAAAGTGCTACGCAGAAAGACCTATGGCTACACCTTC.

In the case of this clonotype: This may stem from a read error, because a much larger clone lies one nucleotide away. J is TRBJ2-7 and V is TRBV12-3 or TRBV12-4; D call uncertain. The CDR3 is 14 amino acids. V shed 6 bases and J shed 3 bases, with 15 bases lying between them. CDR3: CASSRHENYYEQYF. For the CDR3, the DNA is TGTGCCAGCAGCCGGCACGAAAACTACTACGAGCAGTACTTC.

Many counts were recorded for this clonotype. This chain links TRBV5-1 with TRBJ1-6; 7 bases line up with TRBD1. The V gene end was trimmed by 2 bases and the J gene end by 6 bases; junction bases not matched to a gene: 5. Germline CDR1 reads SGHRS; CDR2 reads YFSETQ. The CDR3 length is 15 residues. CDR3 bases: TGCGCCAGCAGCTTCGGGACAGCTATTAATTCACCCCTCCACTTT. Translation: CASSFGTAINSPLHF.

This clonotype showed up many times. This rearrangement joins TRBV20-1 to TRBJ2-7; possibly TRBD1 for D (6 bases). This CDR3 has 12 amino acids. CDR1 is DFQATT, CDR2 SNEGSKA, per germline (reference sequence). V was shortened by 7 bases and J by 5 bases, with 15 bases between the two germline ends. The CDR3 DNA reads TGCAGTGGCACAGGGCAGGTTCACGAGCAGTACTTC. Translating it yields CSGTGQVHEQYF.

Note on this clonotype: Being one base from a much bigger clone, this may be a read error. CDR3 residues: CASPARHPRRTYGYTF. The CDR3 DNA reads as TGTGCCAGCCCAGCGCGTCATCCACGAAGGACCTATGGCTACACCTTC. This chain joins TRBV5-8 and TRBJ1-2; D gene unclear. Trimming shortened V by 7 bases and J by 4 bases, and 23 bases separated the two germline ends. The CDR3 is 16 residues long. The V gene's germline CDR1 is SGHTS and CDR2 YDEGEE.

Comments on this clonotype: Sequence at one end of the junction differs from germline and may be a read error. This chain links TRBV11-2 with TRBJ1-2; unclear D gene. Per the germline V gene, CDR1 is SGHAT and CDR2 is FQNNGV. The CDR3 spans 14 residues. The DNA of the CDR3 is TGTGCCAGCAGCTTAGTCCAAACTAACCATGGCTACACCTTC. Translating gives CASSLVQTNHGYTF.

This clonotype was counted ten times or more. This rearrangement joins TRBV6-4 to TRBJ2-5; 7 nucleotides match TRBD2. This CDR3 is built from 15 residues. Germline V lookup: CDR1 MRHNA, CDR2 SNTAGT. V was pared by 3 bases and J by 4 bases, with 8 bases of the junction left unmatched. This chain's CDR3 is CASSELASTVETQYF. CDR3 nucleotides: TGTGCCAGCAGTGAACTAGCGTCAACGGTAGAGACCCAGTACTTC.

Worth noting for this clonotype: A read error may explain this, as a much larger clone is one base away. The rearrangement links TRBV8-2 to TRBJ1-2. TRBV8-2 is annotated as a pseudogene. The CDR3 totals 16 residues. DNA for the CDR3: TGTGGCAGTGATTGCCATGATAGCCGAAAGACCTATGGCTACACCTTC. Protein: CGSDCHDSRKTYGYTF.

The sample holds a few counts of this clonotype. The CDR3 bases are TGTGCCAGCAGGACGACTAGCGGGAAGGCCAAAAACATTCAGTACTTC. Residues: CASRTTSGKAKNIQYF. The genes are TRBV5-4 and TRBJ2-4; 11 bases agree with TRBD2. V dropped 5 bases and J dropped 1; count of bases not matched to a gene: 5. The CDR3 is 16 residues long. Germline V gives CDR1 SGHNT, CDR2 YYREEE (reference sequence). The full variable domain, completed using reference TRBV5-4 and TRBJ2-4, is ETGVTQSPTHLIKTRGQQVTLRCSSQSGHNTVSWYQQALGQGPQFIFQYYREEENGRGNFPPRFSGLQFPNYSSELNVNALELDDSALYLCASRTTSGKAKNIQYFGAGTRLSVL.